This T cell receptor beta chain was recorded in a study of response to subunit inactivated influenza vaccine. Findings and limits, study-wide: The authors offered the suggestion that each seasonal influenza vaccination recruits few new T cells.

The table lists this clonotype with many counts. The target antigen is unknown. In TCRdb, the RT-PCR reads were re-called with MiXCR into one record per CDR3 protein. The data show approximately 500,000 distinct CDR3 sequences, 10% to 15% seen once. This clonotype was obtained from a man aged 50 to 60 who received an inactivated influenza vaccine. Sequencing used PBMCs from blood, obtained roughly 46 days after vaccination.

This chain's CDR3 is CSAPSRGEQFF. In DNA, the CDR3 is TGCAGTGCTCCGTCGCGGGGGGAGCAGTTCTTC. The V and J genes are TRBV20-1 and TRBJ2-1; 7 nucleotides agree with TRBD2. CDR1 and CDR2 (germline): DFQATT, SNEGSKA (reference sequence). The V gene end was trimmed by 5 bases and the J gene end by 10 bases; junction bases not matched to a gene: 5. CDR3 length: 11 amino acids.